This T cell receptor (beta chain) was captured in a study of Ad26.COV2.S vaccination and SARS-CoV-2 variants. The repertoire was sequenced with immunoSEQ multiplex PCR; TCRdb's copy has only in-frame clones and lacks some. The sample lists approximately 480,000 clones, about 83% seen once, with more than 10% in the top ten. CDR1 is MNHEY and CDR2 is SMNVEV in the germline V gene (reference sequence). The CDR3 length is 15 residues. The trim removed 6 bases at V and 1 base at J, leaving 6 bases unmatched. Treatment meaning: approximately 18 received Ad26.COV2.S at low or high dose, single or two shots; 5 received placebo; per-sample allocation not given. At day 63 after the first vaccine or placebo injection, samples were drawn.

The source material was peripheral blood, sampled in a trial of Ad26.COV2.S vaccine versus placebo. The V call is TRBV27, the J call TRBJ2-3; 8 nucleotides align to TRBD1. The TCR originated in a person between 18 and 60 years old who received the Ad26.COV2.S COVID-19 vaccine or a placebo. Here the CDR3 reads CASSRGTGGTDTQYF. The CDR3 DNA reads as TGTGCCAGCAGCCGAGGGACAGGAGGCACAGATACGCAGTATTTT.